A selection of T cell receptor beta chains follows, all from one sample in a study of blood T cell repertoires in COVID-19. TCRdb's copy holds only in-frame clones and misses some; the assay was immunoSEQ multiplex PCR. The sample records under 500,000 clones, around 90% being singletons. Source material: PBMCs or T cells enriched from blood (not recorded which). These receptors came from a woman aged 18-29 years with acute COVID-19. CDR3s leave out the opening cysteine and the closing phenylalanine or tryptophan.

cdr3_aa j_call cdr3_length v_call
ASSLRGLAADTQY TRBJ2-3 13 TRBV5-6
ASSLEVRVMNTEAF TRBJ1-1 14 TRBV7-2
ASSDRDRENIQY TRBJ2-4 12 TRBV28
ATSRDSGTGELF TRBJ2-2 12 TRBV15
ASSPMVRSKNIQY TRBJ2-4 13 TRBV18
ASSPPRGGAETQY TRBJ2-5 13 TRBV18
ASSLPFPGEDEQF TRBJ2-1 13 TRBV3-1/TRBV3-2
ASSPVRCSYNEQF TRBJ2-1 13 TRBV6-7
ASSGGGGTAYEQY TRBJ2-7 13 TRBV5-1
ASSTTGVPETQY TRBJ2-5 12 TRBV11-2
SARGTSGPYEQY TRBJ2-7 12 TRBV20-1
ACSVMRVGSYGYT TRBJ1-2 13 TRBV5-6
ATSRGRTGGNTIY TRBJ1-3 13 TRBV15
ASSPGWTGANTGELF TRBJ2-2 15 TRBV7-9
AIVKGALNTEAF TRBJ1-1 12 TRBV28